Each of the 16 T cell receptor beta chains below was sequenced from the same sample in a study of cytomegalovirus exposure and HLA in healthy donors. The PCR ran on 60 Vbeta and 13 Jbeta primers. Data came from immunoSEQ multiplex PCR; TCRdb stores just in-frame clones and leaves some out. The profile shows over 80,000 clones, 76% of them singletons. Sequences were obtained from PBMCs. The receptors shown here come from a man aged 35 to 55 in good health and CMV-seronegative.

This clone was recorded only once. The rearrangement links TRBV6-1 to TRBJ2-7; D is uncertain. Trimming removed 8 bases at V and 2 bases at J, with 13 bases between. Germline V gene lookup returns CDR1 MNHNS and CDR2 SASEGT. The CDR3 spans 13 residues. In DNA form, the CDR3 reads TGTGCCAGCCTCTCATGGAGAGCCTACGAGCAGTACTTC. It codes for CASLSWRAYEQYF.

V is TRBV29-1 and J is TRBJ2-1; D unclear. CDR1 SQVTM and CDR2 ANQGSEA come from the germline V gene. The CDR3 sequence is 13 residues long. Trimming pared 3 bases from V and 4 bases from J, leaving 10 bases between. Here the CDR3 reads CSVESEFYNEQFF. CDR3 sequence (DNA): TGCAGCGTTGAGTCGGAGTTTTACAATGAGCAGTTCTTC.

The V gene is TRBV4-3, the J gene TRBJ2-2; no firm D call. Per germline, CDR1 LGHNA and CDR2 YSLEER. V lost 5 bases and J lost 6, with 19 bases in between. The CDR3 length is 16 residues. Here the CDR3 DNA reads TGCGCCAGCAGCACTTACCCGGCTCAGCAGGCCGGGGAGCTGTTTTTT. This sequence encodes CASSTYPAQQAGELFF.

The chain links TRBV19 to TRBJ1-1, with D possibly matching TRBD1 (6 bases). V lost 4 bases and J 0 bases, leaving 15 bases between the germline ends. The CDR3 runs to 16 residues. The germline gives CDR1 LNHDA, CDR2 SQIVND (reference sequence). CDR3 DNA: TGTGCCAGTAGTACCGGGACACGACTCTTGAACACTGAAGCTTTCTTT. Its protein product is CASSTGTRLLNTEAFF.

The rearrangement joins TRBV10-3 to TRBJ1-1, with D possibly being TRBD1 (6 bases). Germline V CDR1 and CDR2: ENHRY, SYGVKD. The CDR3 consists of 17 residues. The germline V and J ends were trimmed by 2 bases and 4 bases, with 20 bases remaining between them. The CDR3 here is CAISEPRAGARVTEAFF. CDR3 bases: TGTGCCATCAGTGAGCCCCGGGCGGGGGCGCGGGTCACTGAAGCTTTCTTT.

The CDR3 protein is CASSSRGQFYGYTF. The CDR3 nucleotides read TGTGCCAGCAGCTCCAGGGGACAGTTCTATGGCTACACCTTC. The chain links TRBV7-8 to TRBJ1-2, with 7 bases fitting TRBD1. J gave up 4 bases and V 4 bases, and 6 bases lay outside the gene matches. Germline-derived CDR1 and CDR2 are SGHVS and FQNEAQ. This CDR3 has 14 amino acids.

Of note for this clone: The same CDR3 arises from other DNA sequences in this sample as well. This chain uses TRBV21-1 with TRBJ1-1. TRBV21-1 is a pseudogene locus. This CDR3 spans 17 amino acids. The CDR3 loop is CASSNKIPRDENTEAFF. The DNA of the CDR3 is TGTGCCAGCAGCAACAAAATCCCTCGGGATGAGAACACCGAAGCTTTCTTT.

The chain links TRBV19 to TRBJ1-1; D not certain. The ends were cut back, 6 bases at V and 0 bases at J, with 11 bases in the middle. Germline V lookup: CDR1 LNHDA, CDR2 SQIVND (reference sequence). This CDR3 comprises 14 residues. The CDR3 nucleotides are TGTGCCAGTAGCGTCCACACAGTGAACACTGAAGCTTTCTTT. This codes for CASSVHTVNTEAFF.

The CDR3 loop reads CASSGRGAEYSPLHF. CDR3 DNA: TGTGCCAGCAGTGGACGGGGGGCCGAATATTCACCCCTCCACTTT. The chain uses TRBV6-1 and TRBJ1-6, with D maybe TRBD1 (6 bases). CDR1 and CDR2 (germline): MNHNS, SASEGT. The length of the CDR3 is 15 residues. Between the trimmed V and J ends, which lost 4 bases and 8 bases, there was a span of 15 bases.

The V and J genes are TRBV2 and TRBJ1-2, with 7 bases matching TRBD1. In germline, CDR1 is SNHLY, CDR2 FYNNEI. Trimming removed 8 bases from V and 8 bases from J; junction bases left unmatched: 14. The CDR3 spans 14 residues. CDR3 DNA sequence: TGTGCCAGCGGGGGAGTGCAGGGGGTAGGGGGCTACACCTTC. Protein sequence: CASGGVQGVGGYTF.

The chain links TRBV4-2 to TRBJ1-5, with a possible D match to TRBD1 (6 bases). CDR3 length: 16 residues. The V end lost 0 bases, the J end lost 1 base, and 10 bases lay between the germline ends. CDR1 is LGHNA, CDR2 YNFKEQ, per germline. Written as DNA, the CDR3 is TGTGCCAGCAGCCAAGAGGGACAACACAGCAATCAGCCCCAGCATTTT. Protein: CASSQEGQHSNQPQHF.

This clone was seen more than once but under ten times. V gene TRBV11-2 combines with J gene TRBJ2-5; D is uncertain. V lost 5 bases and J lost 0, with 16 bases in between. The germline V gene encodes CDR1 SGHAT and CDR2 FQNNGV. The CDR3 totals 16 residues. The DNA of the CDR3 is TGTGCCAGCAGCACCGGTTATAGCTATTACCAAGAGACCCAGTACTTC. Residues: CASSTGYSYYQETQYF. Full variable domain (remainder filled in from reference TRBV11-2 and TRBJ2-5): EAGVAQSPRYKIIEKRQSVAFWCNPISGHATLYWYQQILGQGPKLLIQFQNNGVVDDSQLPKDRFSAERLKGVDSTLKIQPAKLEDSAVYLCASSTGYSYYQETQYFGPGTRLLVL.

The chain couples TRBV4-3 to TRBJ2-7, with 10 bases matching TRBD1. The length of the CDR3 is 16 residues. The germline V gene encodes CDR1 LGHNA and CDR2 YSLEER. J lost 4 bases, V lost 3 bases, and 9 bases had no gene match. The DNA for the CDR3 is TGCGCCAGCAGCCAGGGCATGACAGGGGGCGGTTACGAGCAGTACTTC. It encodes CASSQGMTGGGYEQYF.

The rearrangement joins TRBV7-9 to TRBJ1-2; 11 nucleotides match TRBD1. The CDR3 loop spans 14 amino acids. CDR1 is SEHNR, CDR2 FQNEAQ, per germline (reference sequence). The V gene end was trimmed by 4 bases and the J gene end by 5 bases; junction bases not matched to a gene: 3. In DNA form, the CDR3 reads TGTGCCAGCAGCTCGGGACAGGGGGATTATGGCTACACCTTC. This translates into CASSSGQGDYGYTF.

This clone was found a few times. This chain joins TRBV4-3 and TRBJ2-2; maybe TRBD2 (6 bases). Trimming pared 0 bases from V and 5 bases from J, leaving 16 bases between. This CDR3 spans 17 amino acids. Per the germline V gene, CDR1 is LGHNA and CDR2 is YSLEER. The CDR3 region has the DNA TGCGCCAGCAGCCAAGATGTCTGGGGCGGGGAGACCGGGGAGCTGTTTTTT. Residues: CASSQDVWGGETGELFF.

The rearrangement uses TRBV19 and TRBJ1-6; a possible D gene is TRBD1 (5 bases). Per the germline V gene, CDR1 is LNHDA and CDR2 is SQIVND (reference sequence). This CDR3 spans 13 amino acids. V dropped 10 bases and J dropped 6 bases, with 13 bases sitting between them. This chain's CDR3 is CATSGGINSPLHF. CDR3 bases: TGTGCCACCTCGGGGGGGATTAATTCACCCCTCCACTTT.